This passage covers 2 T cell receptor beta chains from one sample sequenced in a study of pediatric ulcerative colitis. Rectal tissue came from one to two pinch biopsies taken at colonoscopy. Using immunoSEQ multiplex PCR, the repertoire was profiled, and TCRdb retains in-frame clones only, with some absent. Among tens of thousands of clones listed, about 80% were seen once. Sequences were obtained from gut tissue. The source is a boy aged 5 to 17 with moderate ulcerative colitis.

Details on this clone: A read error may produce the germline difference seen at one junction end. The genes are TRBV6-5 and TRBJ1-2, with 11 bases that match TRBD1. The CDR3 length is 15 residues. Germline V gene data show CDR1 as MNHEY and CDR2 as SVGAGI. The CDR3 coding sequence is TGTGCCAGCAGATACTCCGGGACAGGGGGATATGGCTACACCTTC. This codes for CASRYSGTGGYGYTF.

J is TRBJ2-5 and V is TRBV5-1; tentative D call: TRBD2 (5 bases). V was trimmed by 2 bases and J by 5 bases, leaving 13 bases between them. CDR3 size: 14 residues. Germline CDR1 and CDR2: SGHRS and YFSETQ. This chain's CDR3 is CASSLYPGWETQYF. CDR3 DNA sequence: TGCGCCAGCAGCTTATACCCGGGGTGGGAGACCCAGTACTTC.